Sequencing of this TCR beta chain was carried out in a study of T-cell reconstitution after alpha-beta-depleted transplantation in children. Study-wide results and limits: In some patients, recipient T cells and intrathymic progenitors surviving conditioning explained high day-60 diversity. Newly made T cells mostly supplied T-cell counts and diversity one year after transplant. Alpha-beta T cells about two months after transplant reportedly derived from several hundred expanded graft clones.

A note on this clonotype: Its antigen is undetermined.

Unique molecular identifiers were built into the TCRbeta library. From the PCR reads, TCRdb called clonotypes with MiXCR, one entry per CDR3 protein. The sample has roughly 670,000 distinct CDR3 sequences, around 13% seen once; the top ten hold about 0.79%. This CDR3 is 16 amino acids long. Trimming stripped 2 bases from V and 3 bases from J, with 20 bases between. Germline CDR1 is DFQATT and CDR2 is SNEGSKA (reference sequence). This material consisted of PBMCs, taken before TCRalphabeta/CD19-depleted stem cell transplant. The chain recombines TRBV20-1 with TRBJ2-7, with a possible D match to TRBD1 (6 bases). The receptor comes from a girl under 10 years old with congenital amegakaryocytic thrombocytopenia, due to receive a stem cell transplant. CDR3 region: CSARRDPTGSVYEQYF. The CDR3 DNA follows: TGCAGTGCTAGACGGGACCCCACAGGGTCCGTCTACGAGCAGTACTTC.